This T cell receptor beta chain was retrieved from a study of Ad26.COV2.S vaccination and SARS-CoV-2 variants. The study, taken as a whole, reports: Marked by substantial breadth, spike-specific CD8+ and CD4+ T cell responses were reportedly seen after vaccination.

Described treatment: around 19 received Ad26.COV2.S at low or high dose, single or two shots; 5 received placebo; per-sample allocation not given. Sample collection was performed on day 63 after the first vaccine or placebo injection. Comments on this clone: Its antigen is undetermined.

The repertoire was sequenced with immunoSEQ multiplex PCR; TCRdb's copy has only in-frame clones and lacks some. The table has 300,000 to 400,000 clones, roughly 84% seen once. J gave up 1 base and V 8 bases, and 5 bases lay outside the gene matches. The CDR3 totals 15 residues. Germline-derived CDR1 and CDR2 are SGHTA and FQGNSA. Sequenced here: peripheral blood, sampled in a trial of Ad26.COV2.S vaccine versus placebo. The chain is built from TRBV7-2 and TRBJ2-3; 11 bases are a match to TRBD2. The TCR was taken from a person between 18 and 65 years old who received the Ad26.COV2.S COVID-19 vaccine or a placebo. CDR3 amino acids: CASLAGGYRTDTQYF. In nucleotides, the CDR3 is TGTGCCAGCCTAGCGGGGGGCTACCGCACAGATACGCAGTATTTT.